This T cell receptor beta chain emerged from a study of T cell changes during pregnancy in multiple sclerosis. TCRdb keeps only in-frame clones here, not all; method: immunoSEQ multiplex PCR. The sample has roughly 49,000 clones, 80% to 95% seen once. This clone was recorded once. V dropped 1 base and J dropped 4 bases, with 7 bases sitting between them. CDR3 length: 13 amino acids. CDR1 SGHTA and CDR2 FQGNSA come from the germline V gene. This specimen consisted of peripheral blood, obtained after pregnancy. This chain connects TRBV7-2 to TRBJ2-5; D might be TRBD2 (5 bases). The clonotype originates from a female donor with multiple sclerosis, enrolled in a pregnancy study. In nucleotides, the CDR3 is TGTGCCAGCAGCTTAGTACGGGGAGAGACCCAGTACTTC. It specifies CASSLVRGETQYF.